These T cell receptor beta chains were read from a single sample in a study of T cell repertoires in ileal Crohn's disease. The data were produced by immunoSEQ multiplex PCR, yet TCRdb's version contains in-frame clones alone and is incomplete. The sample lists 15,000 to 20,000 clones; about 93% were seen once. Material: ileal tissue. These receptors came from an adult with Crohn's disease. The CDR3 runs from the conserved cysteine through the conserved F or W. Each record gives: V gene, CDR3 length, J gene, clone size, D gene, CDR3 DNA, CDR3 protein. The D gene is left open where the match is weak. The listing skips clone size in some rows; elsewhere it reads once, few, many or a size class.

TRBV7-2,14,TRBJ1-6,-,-,TGTGCCAGCAGCTTAAGAGCCCTGGATTCACCCCTCCACTTT,CASSLRALDSPLHF
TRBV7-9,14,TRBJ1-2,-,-,TGTGCCAGCAGCCTCCCCGGGGGGCACTATGGCTACACCTTC,CASSLPGGHYGYTF
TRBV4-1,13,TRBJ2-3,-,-,TGCGCCAGCAGCCAAAATTTACTCAATACGCAGTATTTT,CASSQNLLNTQYF
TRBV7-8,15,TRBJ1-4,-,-,TGTGCCAGCAGCGAGAGGAGGGACTGGAGAGAAAAACTGTTTTTT,CASSERRDWREKLFF
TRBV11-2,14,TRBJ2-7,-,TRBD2,TGTGCCAGCAGCTTCGGGGGGAACGGTGTCGAGCAGTACTTC,CASSFGGNGVEQYF
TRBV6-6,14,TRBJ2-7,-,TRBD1,TGTGCCAGCAGTTACCTGACAGGGGCCTACGAGCAGTACTTC,CASSYLTGAYEQYF
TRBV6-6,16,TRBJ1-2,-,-,TGTGCCAGCACCGACCCCCGGCAGGGAGGAGGGTATGGCTACACCTTC,CASTDPRQGGGYGYTF
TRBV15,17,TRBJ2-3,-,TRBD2,TGTGCCACCAGCTACTCCCTGACTAGCGGGGGCACAGATACGCAGTATTTT,CATSYSLTSGGTDTQYF
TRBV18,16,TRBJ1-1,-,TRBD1,TGTGCCAGCTCACCCGGGACAGGGGGATCGGGCACTGAAGCTTTCTTT,CASSPGTGGSGTEAFF
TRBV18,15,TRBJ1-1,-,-,TGTGCCAGCTCCCCGCACCCGGGAACGAACACTGAAGCTTTCTTT,CASSPHPGTNTEAFF
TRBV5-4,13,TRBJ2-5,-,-,TGTGCCAGCAGCTTGTTGGGGCGGGAGACCCAGTACTTC,CASSLLGRETQYF
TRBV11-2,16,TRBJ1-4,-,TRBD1,TGTGCCAGCAGCTTAGATCCAGGGGGAGGACGTGAAAAACTGTTTTTT,CASSLDPGGGREKLFF
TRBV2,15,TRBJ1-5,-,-,TGTGCCAGCAGTTTACAGGGTCGAAGCAATCAGCCCCAGCATTTT,CASSLQGRSNQPQHF
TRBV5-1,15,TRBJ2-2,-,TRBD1,TGCGCCAGCGGACAGGGGGCTATTGGAAGCGGGGAGCTGTTTTTT,CASGQGAIGSGELFF
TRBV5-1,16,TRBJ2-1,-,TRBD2,TGCGCCAGCAGCTCGACTAGCGGGGGCGCCTACAATGAGCAGTTCTTC,CASSSTSGGAYNEQFF
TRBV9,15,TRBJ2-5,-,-,TGTGCCAGCAGCGCTACCGGGACTGAATGGGAGACCCAGTACTTC,CASSATGTEWETQYF
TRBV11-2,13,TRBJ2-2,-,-,TGTGCCAGCAGCTACAGTAATACCGGGGAGCTGTTTTTT,CASSYSNTGELFF
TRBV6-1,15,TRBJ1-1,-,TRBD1,TGTGCCAGCCAAATGGACAGGGGAAGGAACACTGAAGCTTTCTTT,CASQMDRGRNTEAFF
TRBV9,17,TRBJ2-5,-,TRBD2,TGTGCCAGCAGCGGGGGCACGGGGGGGGCGTACCAAGAGACCCAGTACTTC,CASSGGTGGAYQETQYF
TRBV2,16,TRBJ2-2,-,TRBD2,TGTGCCAGTAAACGCGGGACTAGCGTTACAATCGGGGAGCTGTTTTTT,CASKRGTSVTIGELFF
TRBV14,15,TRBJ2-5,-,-,TGTGCCAGCAGCCAAGATGGGGGGTACCAAGAGACCCAGTACTTC,CASSQDGGYQETQYF
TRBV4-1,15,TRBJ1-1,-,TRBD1,TGCGCCAGCAGCCAGAGGCCAGGGGGTGGAACTGAAGCTTTCTTT,CASSQRPGGGTEAFF
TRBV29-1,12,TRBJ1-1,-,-,TGCAGCGTTGATGGGTTGGAGGCTGAAGCTTTCTTT,CSVDGLEAEAFF
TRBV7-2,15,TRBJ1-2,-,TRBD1,TGTGCCAGCAGCCACCGCTCACAGGGGGTTATGGGCTACACCTTC,CASSHRSQGVMGYTF
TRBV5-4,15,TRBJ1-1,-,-,TGTGCCAGCACGTCCCCGAAAACAGGGAACACTGAAGCTTTCTTT,CASTSPKTGNTEAFF
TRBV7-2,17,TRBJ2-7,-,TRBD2,TGTGCCAGCACCCTCTCAGGCCAGGAGCGGGGGGGCATCGAGCAGTACTTC,CASTLSGQERGGIEQYF
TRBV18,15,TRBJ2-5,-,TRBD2,TGTGCCAGCTCACCACTTTCGGGGGGGCAAGAGACCCAGTACTTC,CASSPLSGGQETQYF
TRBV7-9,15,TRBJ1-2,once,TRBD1,TGTGCCAGCAGCTCCCTGACAGGGCCGCGCTATGGCTACACCTTC,CASSSLTGPRYGYTF
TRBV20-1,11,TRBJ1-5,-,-,TGCAGTGCTAGGAGTGATCAGCCCCAGCATTTT,CSARSDQPQHF
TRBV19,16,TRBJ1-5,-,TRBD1,TGTGCCAGTAGGACACCGGGACAGCAGTACAATCAGCCCCAGCATTTT,CASRTPGQQYNQPQHF
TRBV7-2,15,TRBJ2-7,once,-,TGTGCCAGCAGCTTCGGGGGATCCAGCTCCTACGAGCAGTACTTC,CASSFGGSSSYEQYF
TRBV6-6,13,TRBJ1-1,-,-,TGTGCCAGCAGTGAGTTAGAGAACACTGAAGCTTTCTTT,CASSELENTEAFF
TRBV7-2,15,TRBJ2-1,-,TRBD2,TGTGCCAGCAGCTTAGACATTGGACTAGCCCAATTTCAGTTCTTC,CASSLDIGLAQFQFF
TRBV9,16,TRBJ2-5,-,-,TGTGCCAGCAGCGCCGGACTCCCCAGGCGCCAAGAGACCCAGTACTTC,CASSAGLPRRQETQYF
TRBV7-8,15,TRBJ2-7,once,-,TGTGCCAGCAGCTTATGGGGGGTGCGAACCTACGAGCAGTACTTC,CASSLWGVRTYEQYF
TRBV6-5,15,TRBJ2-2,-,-,TGTGCCAGCAGCACTCACAGGGTCATCACCGGGGAGCTGTTTTTT,CASSTHRVITGELFF
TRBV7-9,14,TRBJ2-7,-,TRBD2,TGTGCCAGCAGCTTCGCGGGGGGGGCCTACGAGCAGTACTTC,CASSFAGGAYEQYF
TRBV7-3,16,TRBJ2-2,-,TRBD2,TGTGCCAGCAGCCCCTTAGCGGGGGGGATCACCGGGGAGCTGTTTTTT,CASSPLAGGITGELFF
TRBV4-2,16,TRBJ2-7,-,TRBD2,TGTGCCAGCAGCCAAGAGGGCGGCGGGGGGACCTACGAGCAGTACTTC,CASSQEGGGGTYEQYF
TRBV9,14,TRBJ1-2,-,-,TGTGCCAGCAGCGTAGATGTGAAGAGCTATGGCTACACCTTC,CASSVDVKSYGYTF
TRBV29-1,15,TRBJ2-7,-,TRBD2,TGCAGCGTTGGGGGGGGGACTCTACCCTCCTACGAGCAGTACTTC,CSVGGGTLPSYEQYF
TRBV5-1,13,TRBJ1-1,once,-,TGCGCCAGTTCTCGGGGGGCGGACACTGAAGCTTTCTTT,CASSRGADTEAFF
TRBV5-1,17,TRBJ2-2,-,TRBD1,TGCGCCAGCAGCTTGGCCACCCCCGGGACAGGGAGCGGGGAGCTGTTTTTT,CASSLATPGTGSGELFF
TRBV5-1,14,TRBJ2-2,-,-,TGCGCCAGCAGCGGTGGGACTTCCACCGGGGAGCTGTTTTTT,CASSGGTSTGELFF
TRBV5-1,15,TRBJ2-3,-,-,TGCGCCAGCAGCTTGGCACTAGGTACCAGGGATACGCAGTATTTT,CASSLALGTRDTQYF
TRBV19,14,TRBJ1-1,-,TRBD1,TGTGCCACTCAACAGGGGGATCTGAACACTGAAGCTTTCTTT,CATQQGDLNTEAFF
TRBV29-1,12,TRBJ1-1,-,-,TGCAGCGTTGAGGCCAGGAACACTGAAGCTTTCTTT,CSVEARNTEAFF
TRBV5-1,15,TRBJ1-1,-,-,TGCGCCAGCAGCTCGGTTTTCGGGGTGAACACTGAAGCTTTCTTT,CASSSVFGVNTEAFF
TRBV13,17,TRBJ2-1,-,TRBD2,TGTGCCAGCAGCTTCGCCCCGATTACTAGCGGGGGCTATGAGCAGTTCTTC,CASSFAPITSGGYEQFF
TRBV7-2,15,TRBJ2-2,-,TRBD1,TGTGCCAGCAGCAACCGGGACAGGGAAGCCGGGGAGCTGTTTTTT,CASSNRDREAGELFF
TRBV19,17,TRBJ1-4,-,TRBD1,TGTGCCAGTAGTAGATACCGGGACAGGGGATATCGTAAGGAACTGTTTTTT,CASSRYRDRGYRKELFF
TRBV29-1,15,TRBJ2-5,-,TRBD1,TGCAGCGTTGAGAGGGACAGGGGACTCCAAGAGACCCAGTACTTC,CSVERDRGLQETQYF
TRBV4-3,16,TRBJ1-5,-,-,TGCGCCAGCAGCCCAGGGGCTGGGGGCTACAATCAGCCCCAGCATTTT,CASSPGAGGYNQPQHF